Listed below are T cell receptor beta chains from one sample, sequenced in a study of T cell responses to AZD1222 COVID-19 vaccine. TCRdb keeps only in-frame clones here, not all; method: immunoSEQ multiplex PCR. The sample lists around 160,000 clones, more than 85% occurring once. Sequencing used peripheral blood, obtained on day 0 of AZD1222 vaccination. These TCRs come from an adult in good health. Both conserved end residues are part of each CDR3. Each record gives: CDR3 protein, CDR3 DNA, J gene, D gene, V gene, clone size. D genes are given only for firm matches. Expanded clones get a size class; other rows say once, few or many, or leave the size out.

CASSIRRGESGELFF	TGTGCCAGTAGTATTAGGCGGGGGGAGAGCGGGGAGCTGTTTTTT	TRBJ2-2	TRBD2	TRBV19	NA
CASSSGGAYPFYGYTF	TGTGCCAGCAGCTCAGGGGGCGCGTATCCCTTCTATGGCTACACCTTC	TRBJ1-2	TRBD1	TRBV28	NA
CASSQEAAGLGYTF	TGCGCCAGCAGCCAAGAGGCGGCGGGGCTGGGCTACACCTTC	TRBJ1-2	NA	TRBV4-1	NA
CASSRRLGTYEQYF	TGTGCCAGCAGCCGCCGGCTGGGTACCTACGAGCAGTACTTC	TRBJ2-7	NA	TRBV11-3	NA
CASSFLRPSGSTDTQYF	TGTGCCAGCAGTTTTCTCCGGCCTAGCGGGAGCACAGATACGCAGTATTTT	TRBJ2-3	TRBD2	TRBV28	NA
CASSFGSYEQYF	TGTGCCAGCAGTTTCGGATCCTACGAGCAGTACTTC	TRBJ2-7	NA	TRBV12-3/TRBV12-4	NA
CASRGGGRGANVLTF	TGTGCCAGCAGGGGAGGAGGAAGAGGGGCCAACGTCCTGACTTTC	TRBJ2-6	NA	TRBV28	NA
CAIRGNSQPQHF	TGTGCCATCAGGGGTAATAGCCAGCCCCAGCATTTT	TRBJ1-5	NA	TRBV10-3	NA
CASSWASDNSPLHF	TGTGCCAGCAGTTGGGCATCCGATAATTCACCCCTCCACTTT	TRBJ1-6	NA	TRBV28	NA
CSAAAGGNSPLHF	TGCAGCGCAGCGGCGGGGGGCAATTCACCCCTCCACTTT	TRBJ1-6	NA	TRBV29-1	NA
CASSAGGTGRYTF	TGTGCCAGCAGCGCGGGGGGGACAGGGAGGTACACCTTC	TRBJ1-2	TRBD1	TRBV9	NA
CASSEAVKGYGYTF	TGTGCCAGCAGTGAAGCGGTAAAGGGCTATGGCTACACCTTC	TRBJ1-2	NA	TRBV2	NA
CASSMPSPSSYNEQFF	TGTGCCAGTAGTATGCCCAGCCCCAGCTCCTACAATGAGCAGTTCTTC	TRBJ2-1	NA	TRBV19	NA
CASSQVGGGDQPQHF	TGTGCCAGCAGCCAAGTAGGGGGGGGCGATCAGCCCCAGCATTTT	TRBJ1-5	NA	TRBV4-2	NA
CASSSVGYNNEQFF	TGTGCCAGCAGCTCTGTCGGGTACAACAATGAGCAGTTCTTC	TRBJ2-1	NA	TRBV27	NA
CASSPGGNQPQHF	TGTGCCAGTAGTCCAGGGGGGAATCAGCCCCAGCATTTT	TRBJ1-5	TRBD1	TRBV19	NA
CASYRGIGTEAFF	TGCGCCAGCTACAGGGGTATAGGCACTGAAGCTTTCTTT	TRBJ1-1	TRBD1	TRBV5-1	NA
CASSPGQGAQETQYF	TGTGCCAGCTCACCAGGCCAGGGGGCCCAAGAGACCCAGTACTTC	TRBJ2-5	TRBD1	TRBV18	once
CAISSGFDFGNTEAFF	TGTGCCATCAGCTCGGGCTTCGATTTCGGGAACACTGAAGCTTTCTTT	TRBJ1-1	NA	TRBV10-3	once
CASRETANYGYTF	TGTGCCAGCAGAGAGACAGCTAACTATGGCTACACCTTC	TRBJ1-2	NA	TRBV28	few
CASSIAGETQYF	TGTGCCAGTAGTATTGCTGGAGAGACCCAGTACTTC	TRBJ2-5	NA	TRBV19	NA
CASSPDGNRAEAFF	TGTGCCAGTAGCCCCGACGGGAATCGTGCTGAAGCTTTCTTT	TRBJ1-1	NA	TRBV19	once
CASGGRRGDTQYF	TGTGCCAGCGGCGGACGGCGGGGAGATACGCAGTATTTT	TRBJ2-3	NA	TRBV7-3	NA
CASSLGGGPSGYTF	TGCGCCAGCAGCTTGGGAGGGGGCCCTTCTGGCTACACCTTC	TRBJ1-2	TRBD1	TRBV5-1	few
CASGDGGNSPLHF	TGTGCCAGTGGGGACGGAGGTAATTCACCCCTCCACTTT	TRBJ1-6	NA	TRBV6-5	NA
CAISEGGDYGYTF	TGTGCCATCAGTGAGGGGGGGGACTATGGCTACACCTTC	TRBJ1-2	NA	TRBV10-3	NA
CASSLAGLAEAFF	TGTGCCAGCAGTCTCGCGGGGCTCGCAGAAGCTTTCTTT	TRBJ1-1	NA	TRBV12-3/TRBV12-4	NA
CASSQGTSGGPGELFF	TGTGCCAGCAGCCAAGGGACTAGCGGGGGGCCCGGGGAGCTGTTTTTT	TRBJ2-2	TRBD2	TRBV11-1	NA
CASSLGTGYGYTF	TGTGCCAGCAGTTTAGGGACAGGCTATGGCTACACCTTC	TRBJ1-2	TRBD1	TRBV28	NA
CASSLDLGQIYEQYF	TGTGCCAGCAGCTTAGATCTAGGCCAGATCTACGAGCAGTACTTC	TRBJ2-7	NA	TRBV11-2	NA
CASSNSAGTRDFTDTQYF	TGTGCCAGCAGCAATTCAGCCGGGACTCGGGATTTCACAGATACGCAGTATTTT	TRBJ2-3	NA	TRBV5-4	NA
CASRVDPGQHTDTQYF	TGCGCCAGCAGGGTAGATCCGGGACAGCACACAGATACGCAGTATTTT	TRBJ2-3	TRBD1	TRBV10-2	NA
CASSPGTTEAFF	TGTGCCAGCAGCCCGGGAACTACTGAAGCTTTCTTT	TRBJ1-1	NA	TRBV5-6	NA
CASSQRSPASSEAFF	TGTGCCAGCAGCCAAAGATCCCCCGCCTCGTCTGAAGCTTTCTTT	TRBJ1-1	NA	TRBV4-2	NA
CASSRHRGWSTDTQYF	TGTGCCAGCAGCCGCCACAGGGGGTGGAGCACAGATACGCAGTATTTT	TRBJ2-3	TRBD1	TRBV5-6	NA
CASRIGRSYNEQFF	TGTGCCAGCAGAATAGGGAGATCCTACAATGAGCAGTTCTTC	TRBJ2-1	NA	TRBV27	NA
CASSIRRTGVDTQYF	TGTGCCAGTAGTATACGTCGGACAGGGGTAGATACGCAGTATTTT	TRBJ2-3	TRBD1	TRBV19	NA
CGTGGFTYEQYF	TGTGGCACGGGGGGGTTCACCTACGAGCAGTACTTC	TRBJ2-7	TRBD2	TRBV6-5	once
CASKRTDYGYTF	TGTGCCAGTAAACGGACAGACTATGGCTACACCTTC	TRBJ1-2	NA	TRBV19	NA
CSVTRLDRSSGNTIYF	TGCAGCGTGACCCGTTTGGACAGGAGCTCTGGAAACACCATATATTTT	TRBJ1-3	TRBD1	TRBV29-1	NA
CASSIGGGRAVGYTF	TGTGCCAGCAGTATAGGAGGGGGGCGGGCAGTGGGCTACACCTTC	TRBJ1-2	NA	TRBV28	once
CASSGPTDEWGDEQFF	TGTGCCAGCAGCGGACCGACAGACGAGTGGGGGGATGAGCAGTTCTTC	TRBJ2-1	NA	TRBV9	once
CASSLSISQGTGYEKLFF	TGTGCCAGCAGCTTGAGTATTAGTCAAGGGACAGGGTATGAAAAACTGTTTTTT	TRBJ1-4	TRBD1	TRBV11-2	NA
CASSKVFGVNYNEQFF	TGTGCCAGCAGTAAGGTTTTCGGGGTCAATTACAATGAGCAGTTCTTC	TRBJ2-1	NA	TRBV6-2/TRBV6-3	NA
CASSYWVHTEAFF	TGTGCCAGCAGTTACTGGGTACACACTGAAGCTTTCTTT	TRBJ1-1	NA	TRBV6-2/TRBV6-3	NA
CASSFGRDDYGYTF	TGTGCCAGCAGCTTCGGCAGGGACGACTATGGCTACACCTTC	TRBJ1-2	NA	TRBV7-8	NA
CASSPTYENRDMNTEAFF	TGTGCCAGCTCACCTACCTACGAGAACAGGGACATGAACACTGAAGCTTTCTTT	TRBJ1-1	NA	TRBV18	NA
CSVDAQNEETQYF	TGCAGCGTTGATGCCCAGAACGAAGAGACCCAGTACTTC	TRBJ2-5	NA	TRBV29-1	NA
CASSQDGREGNGYTF	TGTGCCAGCAGCCAAGATGGCCGCGAGGGGAATGGCTACACCTTC	TRBJ1-2	NA	TRBV3-1/TRBV3-2	NA
CASSLTDEQYF	TGTGCCAGCAGCTTAACCGACGAGCAGTACTTC	TRBJ2-7	NA	TRBV11-3	NA
CASSHTDTQYF	TGCGCCAGCAGCCACACAGATACGCAGTATTTT	TRBJ2-3	NA	TRBV5-1	NA
CASSFGSSYGYTF	TGTGCCAGCAGTTTCGGCAGTTCCTATGGCTACACCTTC	TRBJ1-2	NA	TRBV27	NA
CAWSRDTEAFF	TGTGCCTGGAGTCGGGACACTGAAGCTTTCTTT	TRBJ1-1	NA	TRBV30	NA
CASSFRLEETQYF	TGTGCCAGCTCATTTCGACTGGAGGAGACCCAGTACTTC	TRBJ2-5	NA	TRBV18	NA
CASSLGQGNTGELFF	TGTGCCAGCAGCTTAGGACAGGGGAACACCGGGGAGCTGTTTTTT	TRBJ2-2	TRBD1	TRBV7-7	NA
CASSLVASRSNYEQYF	TGTGCCAGCAGCTTAGTGGCGAGCAGGAGCAACTACGAGCAGTACTTC	TRBJ2-7	NA	TRBV7-2	NA